These 31 T cell receptor beta chains share one sample of origin, sequenced in a study of OX40 agonist ivuxolimab in advanced cancers. Generated by immunoSEQ multiplex PCR, the TCRdb table keeps only in-frame clones and is missing some. The sample has approximately 74,000 clones, about 89% seen once. The sample here was CD4+ or CD8+ T cells sorted from blood, taken in a trial of the OX40 agonist ivuxolimab. The receptors here all came from an adult with an advanced solid tumor such as melanoma, head and neck, liver or kidney cancer.

The V and J genes are TRBV5-4 and TRBJ2-7, with unresolved D. The CDR3 extends over 14 amino acids. Germline values: CDR1 SGHNT, CDR2 YYREEE (reference sequence). Trimming removed 0 bases at V and 0 bases at J, with 7 bases between. In nucleotides, the CDR3 is TGTGCCAGCAGCTTGGGTGGGTCCTCCTACGAGCAGTACTTC. It translates to CASSLGGSSYEQYF.

V usage is TRBV28 and J usage is TRBJ2-5; maybe TRBD2 (6 bases). This CDR3 is 16 amino acids long. Germline loops: CDR1 MDHEN, CDR2 SYDVKM. Trimming removed 4 bases at V and 2 bases at J, with 17 bases between. CDR3 in amino acids: CASSSYPGETQETQYF. DNA of the CDR3: TGTGCCAGCAGTTCCTACCCGGGAGAAACACAAGAGACCCAGTACTTC.

This clone has only one observation. The rearrangement uses TRBV7-8 and TRBJ1-1, with D unresolved. V was cut by 1 base and J by 2 bases, with 8 bases left in between. The CDR3 spans 14 residues. CDR1 is SGHVS and CDR2 is FQNEAQ in the germline V gene. The CDR3 nucleotides read TGTGCCAGCAGCTTAGGCCCCCCAAACACTGAAGCTTTCTTT. It yields the protein CASSLGPPNTEAFF. The entire variable domain, with the rest obtained from reference TRBV7-8 and TRBJ1-1, is as follows: GAGVSQSPRYKVAKRGQDVALRCDPISGHVSLFWYQQALGQGPEFLTYFQNEAQLDKSGLPSDRFFAERPEGSVSTLKIQRTQQEDSAVYLCASSLGPPNTEAFFGQGTRLTVV.

V gene TRBV7-6 combines with J gene TRBJ2-1; D is undetermined. Germline V gives CDR1 SGHVS, CDR2 FNYEAQ. The CDR3 contains 15 residues. The V end lost 0 bases, the J end lost 4 bases, and 10 bases lay between the germline ends. The CDR3 is CASSLAVTDYNEQFF. The CDR3 DNA follows: TGTGCCAGCAGCTTAGCAGTGACGGATTACAATGAGCAGTTCTTC.

The sample holds a few counts of this clone. The chain uses TRBV13 and TRBJ2-3; D is possibly TRBD1 or TRBD2 (7 bases each). The CDR3 consists of 17 residues. Trimming shortened V by 4 bases and J by 2 bases, and 19 bases separated the two germline ends. Germline values: CDR1 PRHDT, CDR2 FYEKMQ (reference sequence). DNA for the CDR3: TGTGCCAGCAGCTCCAGGGGGGGTGAAGGGTCCACAGATACGCAGTATTTT. Protein sequence: CASSSRGGEGSTDTQYF.

This clone has only a few counts. The chain links TRBV7-9 to TRBJ1-4; D unclear. The germline V and J ends were trimmed by 0 bases and 0 bases, with 5 bases remaining between them. The CDR3 has 15 amino acids. The germline gives CDR1 SEHNR, CDR2 FQNEAQ (reference sequence). The CDR3 spells CASSLARPTNEKLFF. As DNA, the CDR3 is TGTGCCAGCAGCTTAGCCCGGCCAACTAATGAAAAACTGTTTTTT.

The rearrangement links TRBV4-3 to TRBJ2-1; D uncertain. Germline V lookup: CDR1 LGHNA, CDR2 YSLEER. The CDR3 has 16 residues. The germline V and J ends were trimmed by 0 bases and 2 bases, with 11 bases remaining between them. CDR3 amino acids: CASSQDSAVTYNEQFF. The DNA of the CDR3 is TGCGCCAGCAGCCAAGACTCGGCGGTCACCTACAATGAGCAGTTCTTC.

This rearrangement joins TRBV18 to TRBJ2-5; 8 bases match TRBD1. CDR1 is KGHSH, CDR2 LQKENI, per germline. The length of the CDR3 is 14 residues. V gave up 8 bases and J gave up 3 bases; unmatched junction bases: 8. CDR3 sequence: CASKRGQAEETQYF. DNA for the CDR3: TGTGCCAGCAAACGGGGACAGGCAGAAGAGACCCAGTACTTC.

Comments on this clone: One end of the junction is discordant with germline, which a read error may explain. The chain joins TRBV7-7 to TRBJ2-1; 7 bases line up with TRBD2. The CDR3 runs to 14 residues. CDR1 and CDR2 from the germline V gene are SSHAT and FNYEAQ (reference sequence). CDR3 in DNA: TGTGCTAGCAGCTTAGACTCGGGAGGTAGTGAGCAGTTCTTC. This codes for CASSLDSGGSEQFF.

The chain couples TRBV27 to TRBJ2-5; 9 bases agree with TRBD1. Germline V gene sequence: CDR1 MNHEY, CDR2 SMNVEV (reference sequence). The CDR3 totals 14 residues. V lost 6 bases and J lost 5; bases outside the gene matches: 7. The CDR3 here is CASSTGGAVETQYF. The CDR3 DNA is TGTGCCAGCAGCACAGGGGGCGCGGTGGAGACCCAGTACTTC.

This chain joins TRBV7-9 and TRBJ2-7, with D unclear. The CDR3 is 14 residues long. Looked up from germline, CDR1 is SEHNR and CDR2 is FQNEAQ (reference sequence). Trimming removed 2 bases at V and 0 bases at J, with 8 bases between. In DNA, the CDR3 is TGTGCCAGCAGCTTACGAGAAAACTCCTACGAGCAGTACTTC. It translates to CASSLRENSYEQYF.

The CDR3 reads CASSFQQGTHSYEQYF. The CDR3 region has the DNA TGCGCCAGCAGCTTCCAGCAGGGAACCCACTCCTACGAGCAGTACTTC. The rearrangement joins TRBV5-1 to TRBJ2-7; D is possibly TRBD1 (5 bases). This CDR3 has 16 residues. V was trimmed by 2 bases and J by 0 bases, leaving 15 bases between them. CDR1 and CDR2 from the germline V gene are SGHRS and YFSETQ.

The chain links TRBV4-3 to TRBJ1-1; D is ambiguous. Germline V gene lookup returns CDR1 LGHNA and CDR2 YSLEER. This CDR3 contains 14 residues. V was clipped by 2 bases and J by 3 bases, with 10 bases between them. The CDR3 coding sequence is TGCGCCAGCAGCCAATATTCACAGCACACTGAAGCTTTCTTT. Translation gives CASSQYSQHTEAFF.

Note on this clone: Its ends do not fully match the called genes, so a read error is possible. Other DNA sequences within the sample encode an identical CDR3. The chain recombines TRBV11-3 with TRBJ2-2, with TRBD1 matching 8 bases. The V gene's germline CDR1 is SGHNT and CDR2 YENEEA. The CDR3 loop spans 14 amino acids. CDR3 DNA: TGTGCCAGTAGCTCCCGGACAGGGCCCGGGGAGCTGTTTTTT. Encoded protein: CASSSRTGPGELFF.

CDR3 sequence reads: CASSLAFPYEQYF. The CDR3 bases are TGTGCCAGCAGTTTAGCATTTCCCTACGAGCAGTACTTC. The chain employs TRBV27 and TRBJ2-7; D remains ambiguous. Per germline, CDR1 MNHEY and CDR2 SMNVEV (reference sequence). Trimming left V 2 bases short and J 2 bases short, with 7 bases between. The CDR3 is 13 residues long.

V and J are TRBV5-5 and TRBJ2-3; D possibly corresponds to TRBD2 (5 bases). Germline CDR1 and CDR2: SGHKS and YYEKEE (reference sequence). The CDR3 runs 16 residues. Trimming removed 0 bases at V and 1 base at J, with 12 bases between. The CDR3 sequence is CASSLEAFGGTDTQYF. The CDR3, as DNA: TGTGCCAGCAGCTTGGAGGCGTTCGGGGGCACAGATACGCAGTATTTT.

The rearrangement uses TRBV11-2 and TRBJ2-5; 9 positions agree with TRBD2. The germline V gene encodes CDR1 SGHAT and CDR2 FQNNGV. CDR3 length: 14 residues. Losses at the gene ends were 7 bases for V and 5 bases for J; bases not matched to a gene: 8. The CDR3 protein is CASTGSGRGETQYF. The DNA for the CDR3 is TGTGCCAGCACCGGTAGCGGGAGAGGGGAGACCCAGTACTTC.

This chain connects TRBV6-6 to TRBJ2-5; D gene ambiguous. CDR3 length: 14 amino acids. Germline V gene data show CDR1 as MNHNY and CDR2 as SVGAGI (reference sequence). The germline V and J ends were trimmed by 2 bases and 1 base, with 8 bases remaining between them. CDR3 region: CASSYLVSQETQYF. CDR3 DNA sequence: TGTGCCAGCAGTTACCTAGTCAGCCAAGAGACCCAGTACTTC.

V gene TRBV6-5 combines with J gene TRBJ1-1; 8 nucleotides match TRBD1. The junction had 6 bases not matched to a gene; V was cut back by 2 bases and J by 1 base. There are 16 residues in the CDR3. Germline CDR1 reads MNHEY; CDR2 reads SVGAGI. CDR3 nucleotide sequence: TGTGCCAGCAGTTACGACTGGACAGGGCCGAACACTGAAGCTTTCTTT. Translating gives CASSYDWTGPNTEAFF.

This chain joins TRBV27 and TRBJ2-7; 9 bases are shared with TRBD1. The CDR3 runs to 16 residues. The V gene's germline CDR1 is MNHEY and CDR2 SMNVEV (reference sequence). Trimming cost V 1 base and J 3 bases; bases outside gene matches: 7. The CDR3 loop reads CASSLLSGQGHYEQYF. The CDR3, as DNA: TGTGCCAGCAGTTTATTATCCGGACAGGGGCACTACGAGCAGTACTTC.

About this clone: The identical CDR3 is also encoded by other nucleotide sequences in the sample. This chain joins TRBV7-2 and TRBJ1-1; D remains unclear. Per the germline V gene, CDR1 is SGHTA and CDR2 is FQGNSA. There are 13 residues in the CDR3. Deletions cut 7 bases from V and 3 bases from J, with 12 bases between. In nucleotides, the CDR3 is TGTGCCAGCACCTCTCTCCCTCACACTGAAGCTTTCTTT. Translated, it gives CASTSLPHTEAFF.

J is TRBJ1-1 and V is TRBV7-9, with 9 bases that match TRBD1. J was trimmed by 4 bases and V by 4 bases; bases with no gene match: 13. Per germline, CDR1 SEHNR and CDR2 FQNEAQ (reference sequence). There are 17 residues in the CDR3. CDR3 residues: CASSSTKQGARGTEAFF. In nucleotides, the CDR3 is TGTGCCAGCAGCTCAACAAAACAGGGGGCTCGGGGCACTGAAGCTTTCTTT.

The chain carries TRBV6-5 and TRBJ1-2; 9 nucleotides line up with TRBD1. CDR3 length equals 14 residues. Germline trimming cut 0 bases from V and 7 bases from J; bases unmatched to any gene: 3. Germline V gene sequence: CDR1 MNHEY, CDR2 SVGAGI. The CDR3, as DNA: TGTGCCAGCAGTTACTCACAGGGGGCGGTTGGCTACACCTTC. This translates into CASSYSQGAVGYTF.

In DNA, the CDR3 is TGTGCCTGGAGTCCGCCGGGCCTAAGTTACAATGAGCAGTTCTTC. Its translation is CAWSPPGLSYNEQFF. The J gene is TRBJ2-1, the V gene TRBV30; D is undetermined. V lost 2 bases, J lost 4 bases, and 15 bases lay in between. There are 15 residues in the CDR3. CDR1 and CDR2 from the germline V gene are GTSNPN and SVGIG (reference sequence).

The rearrangement links TRBV7-3 to TRBJ2-2, with 11 bases that match TRBD1. V lost 5 bases, J lost 7 bases, and 6 bases stayed unmatched. CDR3 length equals 15 residues. CDR1 SGHTA and CDR2 FQGTGA come from the germline V gene. The CDR3 loop is CASSPRTGGGGELFF. The CDR3 DNA sequence: TGTGCCAGCAGCCCCCGGACAGGGGGCGGCGGGGAGCTGTTTTTT.

The V and J genes are TRBV10-3 and TRBJ2-7, with D unresolved. There are 11 residues in the CDR3. The germline V and J ends were trimmed by 3 bases and 3 bases, with 3 bases remaining between them. Germline-derived CDR1 and CDR2 are ENHRY and SYGVKD. CDR3 amino acids: CAISDSYEQYF. The DNA of the CDR3 is TGTGCCATCAGTGATAGCTACGAGCAGTACTTC.

The V gene is TRBV4-1, the J gene TRBJ1-5, with 7 nucleotides matching TRBD1. The V gene's germline CDR1 is MGHRA and CDR2 YSYEKL. The CDR3 runs to 15 residues. V dropped 1 base and J dropped 3; count of bases not matched to a gene: 3. The CDR3 sequence: CASSQGDRNNQPQHF. CDR3 sequence (DNA): TGCGCCAGCAGCCAAGGGGACAGAAACAATCAGCCCCAGCATTTT.

This clone occurred once. The V call is TRBV27, the J call TRBJ1-5, with D uncertain. V lost 3 bases to trimming and J lost 2 bases, with 8 bases between them. The germline V gene encodes CDR1 MNHEY and CDR2 SMNVEV (reference sequence). The CDR3 extends over 14 amino acids. As DNA, the CDR3 is TGTGCCAGCAGTTTTAGTAGTGGCAATCAGCCCCAGCATTTT. The encoded protein is CASSFSSGNQPQHF.

This clone was seen a handful of times. The V call is TRBV2, the J call TRBJ2-2, with TRBD2 matching 13 bases. The CDR3 has 15 residues. The V and J ends lost 7 bases and 5 bases, in that order; junction bases with no gene match: 4. Germline V CDR1 and CDR2: SNHLY, FYNNEI. The CDR3 protein is CASTGTSGITGELFF. The CDR3 DNA sequence: TGTGCCAGCACCGGGACTAGCGGGATTACCGGGGAGCTGTTTTTT.

This clone was recorded many times. This rearrangement joins TRBV6-1 to TRBJ2-1, with no clear D. The V end was cut by 6 bases, the J end by 6 bases, with 12 bases between. This CDR3 contains 13 residues. Germline lookup yields CDR1 MNHNS and CDR2 SASEGT. For the CDR3, the DNA is TGTGCCAGCAGCAACACGGAAATCAATGAGCAGTTCTTC. Its translation: CASSNTEINEQFF.

The CDR3, as DNA: TGTGCCAGCAGTTCAATAGCGGGAAACGAACGAGAGACCCAGTACTTC. As protein: CASSSIAGNERETQYF. The chain has TRBV28 and TRBJ2-5; TRBD2 aligns across 8 bases. CDR1 is MDHEN, CDR2 SYDVKM, per germline. Unmatched junction bases numbered 11, after V lost 4 bases and J lost 4 bases. This CDR3 has 16 amino acids.